These T cell receptor beta chains were read from a single sample in a study of blood T cell repertoires in COVID-19. The assay was immunoSEQ multiplex PCR, and TCRdb's table has in-frame clones only and misses some. The sample carries 90,000 to 95,000 clones, about 86% recorded once. The sample comprised peripheral blood. These receptor sequences come from a woman between 65 and 79 years old with acute or convalescent COVID-19. The CDR3 runs from the conserved cysteine through the conserved F or W. A D gene is named only where the DNA matches it firmly. Not all rows give a size; the values are once, few, many and, for expanded clones, a class.

D gene	V gene	CDR3 length	clone size	J gene	CDR3 protein	CDR3 DNA
TRBD1	TRBV24-1	13	-	TRBJ2-1	CATTGTGRNEQFF	TGTGCCACCACTGGGACAGGGCGCAATGAGCAGTTCTTC
-	TRBV5-4	15	-	TRBJ2-6	CASRPVDSGANVLTF	TGTGCCAGCAGGCCAGTTGACTCTGGGGCCAACGTCCTGACTTTC
-	TRBV7-6	16	-	TRBJ2-1	CASSLEEGGSYNEQFF	TGTGCCAGCAGCTTAGAGGAGGGCGGGTCCTACAATGAGCAGTTCTTC
TRBD1	TRBV2	17	-	TRBJ1-6	CASRRDRGSGRNSPLHF	TGTGCCAGCAGGCGGGACAGGGGAAGCGGGAGGAATTCACCCCTCCACTTT
TRBD2	TRBV6-5	15	-	TRBJ2-3	CASSWQGGGTDTQYF	TGTGCCAGCAGTTGGCAGGGCGGGGGTACAGATACGCAGTATTTT
TRBD1	TRBV11-2	15	-	TRBJ2-7	CASSWGTGASYEQYF	TGTGCCAGCAGCTGGGGGACAGGGGCCTCCTACGAGCAGTACTTC
-	TRBV28	17	-	TRBJ1-4	CASSFGFSGVFYEKLFF	TGTGCCAGCAGTTTCGGCTTCTCGGGGGTGTTCTATGAAAAACTGTTTTTT
-	TRBV5-1	15	-	TRBJ1-1	CASSLGAAMNTEAFF	TGCGCCAGCAGCTTAGGGGCAGCCATGAACACTGAAGCTTTCTTT
-	TRBV5-1	13	-	TRBJ2-4	CASSLEPRSIQYF	TGCGCCAGCAGCTTGGAGCCCAGGTCCATTCAGTACTTC
TRBD2	TRBV27	17	-	TRBJ2-1	CASSPSTSGRSYNEQFF	TGTGCCAGCAGTCCGTCGACTAGCGGCCGCTCCTACAATGAGCAGTTCTTC
TRBD1	TRBV3-1/TRBV3-2	14	-	TRBJ2-7	CASTQGTGGNEQYF	TGTGCCAGCACCCAAGGGACAGGGGGCAACGAGCAGTACTTC
TRBD1	TRBV28	15	-	TRBJ1-6	CASSKRQGQNSPLHF	TGTGCCAGCAGTAAAAGACAGGGCCAAAATTCACCCCTCCACTTT
TRBD1	TRBV19	15	-	TRBJ1-2	CASSTLRQGVYGYTF	TGTGCCAGTAGTACCCTTAGACAGGGTGTCTATGGCTACACCTTC
TRBD1	TRBV3-1/TRBV3-2	14	-	TRBJ1-6	CASSQDRVNSPLHF	TGTGCCAGCAGCCAGGACAGGGTAAATTCACCCCTCCACTTT
TRBD1	TRBV25-1	15	-	TRBJ1-6	CASSENRGPNSPLHF	TGTGCCAGCAGTGAAAACAGGGGTCCGAATTCACCCCTCCACTTT
-	TRBV5-4	15	-	TRBJ1-2	CASSWRERPNYGYTF	TGTGCCAGCAGCTGGAGGGAACGGCCCAACTATGGCTACACCTTC
-	TRBV4-1	13	-	TRBJ2-3	CASSQQGTDTQYF	TGCGCCAGCAGCCAACAGGGTACAGATACGCAGTATTTT
-	TRBV11-2	14	-	TRBJ1-2	CASSPQIGQSGYTF	TGTGCCAGCAGCCCCCAAATCGGACAGAGCGGCTACACCTTC
-	TRBV24-1	12	once	TRBJ2-1	CATSRGLNEQFF	TGTGCCACCAGTAGGGGTCTTAATGAGCAGTTCTTC
-	TRBV11-1	14	-	TRBJ1-5	CASSPGGSNQPQHF	TGTGCCAGCAGCCCGGGAGGCAGCAATCAGCCCCAGCATTTT
-	TRBV2	15	-	TRBJ1-5	CASSDLRISNQPQHF	TGTGCCAGCAGTGACCTCAGGATTAGCAATCAGCCCCAGCATTTT
-	TRBV3-1/TRBV3-2	16	-	TRBJ2-6	CASSPRSVSGANVLTF	TGTGCCAGCAGCCCCCGGTCGGTGTCGGGGGCCAACGTCCTGACTTTC
TRBD2	TRBV2	14	-	TRBJ2-2	CASSGLADTGELFF	TGTGCCAGCAGTGGTCTAGCGGACACCGGGGAGCTGTTTTTT
TRBD2	TRBV11-2	19	-	TRBJ2-1	CASSLNWWTSGSGENEQFF	TGTGCCAGCAGCTTAAATTGGTGGACTAGCGGGAGCGGAGAGAATGAGCAGTTCTTC
-	TRBV5-6	16	-	TRBJ2-1	CASSLVLSPSGSEQFF	TGTGCCAGCAGCTTGGTCCTTAGCCCAAGTGGGAGTGAGCAGTTCTTC
-	TRBV5-1	15	-	TRBJ2-7	CASSRAGTLPYEQYF	TGCGCCAGCAGCAGGGCCGGGACACTTCCCTACGAGCAGTACTTC
TRBD1	TRBV6-1	16	-	TRBJ2-3	CASSEAPRGRVDTQYF	TGTGCCAGCAGTGAAGCGCCGAGGGGGCGAGTAGATACGCAGTATTTT
-	TRBV7-6	16	-	TRBJ2-7	CASSLGQLGAQDEQYF	TGTGCCAGCAGCTTAGGTCAATTAGGGGCTCAGGACGAGCAGTACTTC
-	TRBV7-9	16	-	TRBJ1-1	CASSLSQGGYNTEAFF	TGTGCCAGCAGCTTATCCCAGGGAGGGTATAACACTGAAGCTTTCTTT
-	TRBV19	15	-	TRBJ1-1	CASSPYRAGNTEAFF	TGTGCCAGTAGCCCTTACCGGGCGGGAAACACTGAAGCTTTCTTT
TRBD1	TRBV5-1	14	-	TRBJ2-2	CASRDREITGELFF	TGCGCCAGCAGGGACAGGGAAATAACCGGGGAGCTGTTTTTT
TRBD1	TRBV6-5	14	-	TRBJ1-2	CASRKQGYGYGYTF	TGTGCCAGCAGAAAACAGGGGTACGGCTATGGCTACACCTTC
TRBD2	TRBV2	13	-	TRBJ2-3	CASSEAGGDTQYF	TGTGCCAGCAGTGAAGCGGGGGGGGATACGCAGTATTTT
-	TRBV6-1	13	-	TRBJ1-5	CASVEFGDQPQHF	TGTGCCAGCGTGGAGTTTGGCGATCAGCCCCAGCATTTT
-	TRBV15	14	-	TRBJ1-2	CATRNGGGRYGYTF	TGTGCCACAAGAAACGGGGGTGGTAGGTATGGCTACACCTTC
TRBD1	TRBV5-4	15	-	TRBJ2-7	CASSLAGQGAMVQYF	TGTGCCAGCAGCTTGGCGGGACAGGGGGCCATGGTGCAGTACTTC
TRBD2	TRBV2	20	-	TRBJ2-3	CASSDPGTSGGAGRTDTQYF	TGTGCCAGCAGCGACCCCGGGACTAGCGGGGGGGCCGGCAGGACAGATACGCAGTATTTT
-	TRBV30	12	few	TRBJ1-1	CAWSVDYTEAFF	TGTGCCTGGAGTGTGGACTACACTGAAGCTTTCTTT
TRBD1	TRBV12-3/TRBV12-4	13	-	TRBJ2-7	CASSTGDAYEQYF	TGTGCCAGCAGTACAGGGGACGCCTACGAGCAGTACTTC
-	TRBV2	15	-	TRBJ2-5	CASRPAPAGKETQYF	TGTGCCAGCAGGCCCGCTCCGGCGGGGAAAGAGACCCAGTACTTC
-	TRBV19	16	-	TRBJ1-4	CASSLILGAAREKLFF	TGTGCCAGTAGTCTAATTCTTGGGGCAGCCCGCGAAAAACTGTTTTTT
TRBD1	TRBV6-5	14	-	TRBJ2-2	CASSRQGASGELFF	TGTGCCAGCAGTAGACAGGGGGCGTCCGGGGAGCTGTTTTTT
TRBD2	TRBV24-1	13	-	TRBJ2-1	CATSGGVRPEQFF	TGTGCCACCAGCGGGGGGGTAAGACCTGAGCAGTTCTTC
-	TRBV20-1	11	-	TRBJ2-5	CSAEFGETQYF	TGCAGTGCCGAATTCGGGGAGACCCAGTACTTC
-	TRBV18	14	-	TRBJ2-4	CASSLTDIEVVQYF	TGTGCCAGCTCACTGACGGACATTGAGGTGGTTCAGTACTTC
TRBD1	TRBV9	16	-	TRBJ2-1	CASSVGPTGANNEQFF	TGTGCCAGCAGCGTAGGGCCCACAGGGGCCAACAATGAGCAGTTCTTC
TRBD1	TRBV7-3	14	-	TRBJ2-1	CASSRTGGYNEQFF	TGTGCCAGCAGCCGGACAGGGGGTTACAATGAGCAGTTCTTC
-	TRBV5-1	15	-	TRBJ2-7	CASSLRAERTYEQYF	TGCGCCAGCAGCTTGCGAGCGGAACGAACCTACGAGCAGTACTTC
TRBD2	TRBV7-9	19	-	TRBJ2-1	CASLTMGLAGNSSYNEQFF	TGTGCCAGCCTAACCATGGGACTAGCGGGGAATAGCTCCTACAATGAGCAGTTCTTC
-	TRBV5-1	15	-	TRBJ1-2	CASSGGDISNYGYTF	TGCGCCAGCAGCGGGGGGGACATCTCTAACTATGGCTACACCTTC